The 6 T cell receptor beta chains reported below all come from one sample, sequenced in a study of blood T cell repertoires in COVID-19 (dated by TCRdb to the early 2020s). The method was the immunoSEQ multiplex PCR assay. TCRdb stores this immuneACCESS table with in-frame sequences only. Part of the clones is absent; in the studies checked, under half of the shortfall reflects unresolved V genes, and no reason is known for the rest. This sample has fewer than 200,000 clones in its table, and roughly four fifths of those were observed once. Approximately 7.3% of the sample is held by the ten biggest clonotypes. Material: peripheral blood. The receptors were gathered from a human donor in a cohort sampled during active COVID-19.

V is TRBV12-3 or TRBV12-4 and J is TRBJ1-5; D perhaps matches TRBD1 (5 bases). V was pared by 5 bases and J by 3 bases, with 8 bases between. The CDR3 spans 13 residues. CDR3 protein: CASSRQLNQPQHF. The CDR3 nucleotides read TGTGCCAGCAGTCGACAGCTCAATCAGCCCCAGCATTTT.

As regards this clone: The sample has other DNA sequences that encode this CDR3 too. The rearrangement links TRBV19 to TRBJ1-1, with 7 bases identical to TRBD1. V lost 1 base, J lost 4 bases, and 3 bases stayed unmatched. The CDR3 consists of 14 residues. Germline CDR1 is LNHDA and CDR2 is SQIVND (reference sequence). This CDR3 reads CASSIAGGSTEAFF. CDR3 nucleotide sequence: TGTGCCAGTAGTATAGCAGGGGGGAGCACTGAAGCTTTCTTT.

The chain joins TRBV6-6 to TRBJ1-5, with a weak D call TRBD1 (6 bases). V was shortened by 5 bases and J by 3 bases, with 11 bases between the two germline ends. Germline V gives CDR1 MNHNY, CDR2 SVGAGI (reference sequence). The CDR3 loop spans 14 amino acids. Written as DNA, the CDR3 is TGTGCCAGCAGTCCACAGGGTTTCAATCAGCCCCAGCATTTT. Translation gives CASSPQGFNQPQHF.

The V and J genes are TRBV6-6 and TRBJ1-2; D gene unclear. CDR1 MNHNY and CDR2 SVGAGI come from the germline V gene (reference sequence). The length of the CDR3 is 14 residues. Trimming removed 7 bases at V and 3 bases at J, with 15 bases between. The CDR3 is CASTLQREDYGYTF. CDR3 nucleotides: TGTGCCAGCACCCTTCAGAGAGAGGACTATGGCTACACCTTC.

The CDR3 protein is CSVRGQENTYEQYF. The CDR3 nucleotides are TGCAGCGTCCGAGGGCAGGAGAACACCTACGAGCAGTACTTC. The chain employs TRBV29-1 and TRBJ2-7, with D maybe TRBD2 (5 bases). The CDR3 extends over 14 amino acids. Per germline, CDR1 SQVTM and CDR2 ANQGSEA. The ends were cut back, 6 bases at V and 2 bases at J, with 17 bases in the middle.

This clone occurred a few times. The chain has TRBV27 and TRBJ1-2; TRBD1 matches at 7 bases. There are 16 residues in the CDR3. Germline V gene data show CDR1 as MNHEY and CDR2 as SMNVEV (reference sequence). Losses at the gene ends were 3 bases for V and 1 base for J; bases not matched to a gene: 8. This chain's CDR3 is CASSFYPGGNNYGYTF. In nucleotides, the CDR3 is TGTGCCAGCAGTTTTTACCCAGGGGGGAATAACTATGGCTACACCTTC.